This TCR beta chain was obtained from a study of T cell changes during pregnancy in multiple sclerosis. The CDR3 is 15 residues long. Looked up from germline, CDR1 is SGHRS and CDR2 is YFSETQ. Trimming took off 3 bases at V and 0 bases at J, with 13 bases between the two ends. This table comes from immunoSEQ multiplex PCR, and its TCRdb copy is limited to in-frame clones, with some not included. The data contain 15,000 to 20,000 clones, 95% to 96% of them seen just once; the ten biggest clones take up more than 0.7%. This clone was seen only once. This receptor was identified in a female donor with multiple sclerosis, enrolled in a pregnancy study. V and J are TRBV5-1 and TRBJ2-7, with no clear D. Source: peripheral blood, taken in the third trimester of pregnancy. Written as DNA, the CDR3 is TGCGCCAGCAGCTCAACAGCTCTTAGCTCCTACGAGCAGTACTTC. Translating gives CASSSTALSSYEQYF.